This T cell receptor beta chain emerged from a study of T cell responses to AZD1222 COVID-19 vaccine. Whole-study results and caveats: Females made up more of the donors, who were largely white British, and clonal diversity may have come out too low.

Analysis merged second doses at about 4 or about 12 weeks. As regards this clone: What it binds is not known.

This CDR3 spans 14 amino acids. Germline V gene lookup returns CDR1 LNHNV and CDR2 YYDKDF (reference sequence). V was trimmed by 0 bases and J by 0 bases, leaving 6 bases between them. Using immunoSEQ multiplex PCR, the repertoire was profiled, and TCRdb retains in-frame clones only, with some absent. The sample consists of fewer than 150,000 clones, roughly nine tenths of them appearing once. The TCR sequence derives from an adult who received the AZD1222 COVID-19 vaccine. The chain joins TRBV15 to TRBJ2-7; D is unresolved. The sample was peripheral blood, taken 28 days after the second AZD1222 dose. CDR3 amino acids: CATSRDLASYEQYF. The CDR3 DNA follows: TGTGCCACCAGCAGAGATCTGGCCTCCTACGAGCAGTACTTC.